This TCR beta chain appears in the sequencing data of a study of blood T cell repertoires in COVID-19. Across the study: The United States, Italy and Spain were the sources of the acute and convalescent COVID-19 samples.

CDR1 and CDR2 (germline): MDHEN, SYDVKM. This CDR3 has 17 residues. V lost 3 bases to trimming and J lost 0 bases, with 15 bases between them. Authors' processing steps: Researchers report that nucleated cell counts were estimated from reference gene primer amplification. Data came from immunoSEQ multiplex PCR; TCRdb stores just in-frame clones and leaves some out. That table is the source of V, J and clone size, and D and trimming were worked out from the DNA. Of a few hundred thousand clones listed, around 80% are singletons. This rearrangement joins TRBV28 to TRBJ1-5; unclear D gene. The TCR sequence derives from a man aged 25-45 years with active or convalescent COVID-19. Input material: peripheral blood. CDR3 bases: TGTGCCAGCAGTTTGGGCGGAGGAACTCTTAGCAATCAGCCCCAGCATTTT. It codes for CASSLGGGTLSNQPQHF.